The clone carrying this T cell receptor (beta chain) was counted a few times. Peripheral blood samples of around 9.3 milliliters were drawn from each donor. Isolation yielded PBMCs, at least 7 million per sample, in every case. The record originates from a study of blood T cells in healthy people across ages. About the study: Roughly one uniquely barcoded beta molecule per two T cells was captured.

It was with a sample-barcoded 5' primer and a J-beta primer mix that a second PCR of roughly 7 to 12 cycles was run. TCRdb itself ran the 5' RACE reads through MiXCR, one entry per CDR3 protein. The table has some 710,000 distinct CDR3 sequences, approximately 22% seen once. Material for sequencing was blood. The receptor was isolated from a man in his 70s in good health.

The CDR3 reads CASSPTSVETQYF. DNA for the CDR3: TGCGCCAGCAGCCCCACTAGCGTAGAGACCCAGTACTTC. The chain employs TRBV5-1 and TRBJ2-5, with 7 bases aligning to TRBD2. Trimming removed 4 bases from V and 4 bases from J; junction bases left unmatched: 4. The germline V gene encodes CDR1 SGHRS and CDR2 YFSETQ. CDR3 length: 13 amino acids.